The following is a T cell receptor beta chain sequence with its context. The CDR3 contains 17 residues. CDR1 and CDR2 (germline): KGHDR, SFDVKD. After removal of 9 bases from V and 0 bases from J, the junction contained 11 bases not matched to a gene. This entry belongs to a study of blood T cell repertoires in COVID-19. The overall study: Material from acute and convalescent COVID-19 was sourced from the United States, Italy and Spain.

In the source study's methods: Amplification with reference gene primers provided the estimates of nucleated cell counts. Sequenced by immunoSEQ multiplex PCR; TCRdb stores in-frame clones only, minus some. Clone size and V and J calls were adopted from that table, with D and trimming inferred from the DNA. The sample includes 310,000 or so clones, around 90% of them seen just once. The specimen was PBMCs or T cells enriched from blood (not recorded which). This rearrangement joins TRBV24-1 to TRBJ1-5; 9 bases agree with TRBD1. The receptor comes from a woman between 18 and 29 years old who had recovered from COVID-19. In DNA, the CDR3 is TGTGCCACCGGCCGGGACAGGGAAAACGATAGCAATCAGCCCCAGCATTTT. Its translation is CATGRDRENDSNQPQHF.